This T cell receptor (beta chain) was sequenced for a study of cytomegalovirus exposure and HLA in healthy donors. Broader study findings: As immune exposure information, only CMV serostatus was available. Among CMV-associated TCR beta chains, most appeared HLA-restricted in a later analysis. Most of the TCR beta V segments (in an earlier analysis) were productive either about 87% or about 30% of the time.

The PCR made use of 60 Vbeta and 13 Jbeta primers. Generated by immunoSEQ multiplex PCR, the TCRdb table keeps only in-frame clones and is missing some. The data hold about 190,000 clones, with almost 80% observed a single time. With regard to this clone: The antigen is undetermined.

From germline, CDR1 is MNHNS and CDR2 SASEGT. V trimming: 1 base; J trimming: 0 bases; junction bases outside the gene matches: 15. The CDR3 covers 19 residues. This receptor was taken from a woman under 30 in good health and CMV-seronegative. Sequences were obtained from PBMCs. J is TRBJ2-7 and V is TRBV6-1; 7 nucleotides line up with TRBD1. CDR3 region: CASSEGWNRGPSSSYEQYF. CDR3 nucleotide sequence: TGTGCCAGCAGTGAAGGATGGAACAGGGGCCCGAGCAGCTCCTACGAGCAGTACTTC.